This T cell receptor beta chain was retrieved from a study of blood T cell repertoires in COVID-19. At the level of the study: Sample material is recorded as cDNA or gDNA derived from T cells, B-cell-depleted T cells, or PBMCs.

How the authors handled the data: Amplification from reference gene primers served as the basis for estimated nucleated cell counts. Libraries were prepared by immunoSEQ multiplex PCR; TCRdb keeps only in-frame clonotypes and omits some of them. The D gene and trimming were derived from the DNA, and the V and J assignments and clone size from that table. Of about 330,000 clones in the sample, roughly 90% were seen once. The CDR3 is 14 residues long. Germline V CDR1 and CDR2: MNHEY, SMNVEV (reference sequence). V lost 2 bases and J lost 8, with 12 bases in between. This clone was counted only a few times.

The source material was peripheral blood. The receptor comes from a woman between 45 and 60 years old with active or convalescent COVID-19. The V and J genes are TRBV27 and TRBJ1-4; TRBD1 might be the D (5 bases). The CDR3 coding sequence is TGTGCCAGCAGTTTAGGGACTGCCGGGGAAAAACTGTTTTTT. It translates to CASSLGTAGEKLFF.